The present T cell receptor beta chain was sequenced within a study of blood T cell repertoires in COVID-19. About the study: T cells, B-cell-depleted T cells, or PBMCs supplied cDNA or gDNA.

This clone was seen more than once but under ten times. Per the authors' pipeline: The assay estimated nucleated cells by amplifying reference gene primers. Produced via immunoSEQ multiplex PCR; TCRdb's table is partial and in-frame only. V, J and clone size are those of that table, while D and trimming were read from the DNA. The table records some 240,000 clones, more than 75% of them present only once. Participants, about 18 to 90 years old, spanned about 26 US areas. Assignments of participants to cohorts depended upon their own reported clinical history. This CDR3 is 14 amino acids long. Trimming removed 2 bases from V and 7 bases from J, with 11 bases in between. Germline V lookup: CDR1 MGHRA, CDR2 YSYEKL.

This receptor was obtained from a woman between 40 and 50 years old with acute COVID-19. Sequenced material: PBMCs or T cells enriched from blood (not recorded which). The gene calls are TRBV4-1 and TRBJ1-4, with D tentatively TRBD1 (6 bases). The DNA of the CDR3 is TGCGCCAGCAGCCAAATGGGGGCGGGTGAAAAACTGTTTTTT. Amino acid sequence: CASSQMGAGEKLFF.